A single sample is the source of the 17 T cell receptor beta chains below, sequenced in a study of blood T cell repertoires in COVID-19. Assay used: immunoSEQ multiplex PCR; TCRdb lists only in-frame clones, some missing. The sample shows about 180,000 clones, 80% to 90% of them seen only once. The sample comprised peripheral blood. The receptors here all came from a man aged 60 to 75 with acute or convalescent COVID-19.

This chain joins TRBV7-9 and TRBJ1-1, with 8 bases aligning to TRBD1. Germline trimming cut 3 bases from V and 6 bases from J; bases unmatched to any gene: 6. The germline V gene has CDR1 SEHNR and CDR2 FQNEAQ (reference sequence). The CDR3 extends over 14 amino acids. In DNA, the CDR3 is TGTGCCAGCAGCTTCGGACAGGGCGACTCTGAAGCTTTCTTT. This encodes CASSFGQGDSEAFF.

This sequence joins TRBV12-5 and TRBJ2-1, with 8 bases matching TRBD2. The CDR3 is 16 amino acids. V lost 0 bases and J lost 9; bases outside the gene matches: 10. Germline assignment: CDR1 LGHNT and CDR2 FRNRAP. In nucleotides, the CDR3 is TGTGCTAGTGGTTTGGTACTAAGCGGGAGAGGGGGTGAGCAGTTCTTC. It encodes CASGLVLSGRGGEQFF.

This rearrangement joins TRBV18 to TRBJ2-7; D might be TRBD1 (5 bases). Trimming removed 6 bases from V and 6 bases from J, with 9 bases in between. CDR1 KGHSH and CDR2 LQKENI come from the germline V gene. The CDR3 totals 11 residues. The CDR3 DNA reads as TGTGCCAGCTCCGACAGTGGCGAGCAGTACTTC. As protein: CASSDSGEQYF.

A single count supports this clone. The V call is TRBV28, the J call TRBJ2-7; D is uncertain. Germline-derived CDR1 and CDR2 are MDHEN and SYDVKM. The V and J ends lost 8 bases and 2 bases respectively, with 19 bases between them. The CDR3 runs 15 residues. CDR3 nucleotides: TGTGCCAGCGCCCTAGATTCCTCTCATCCCTACGAGCAGTACTTC. Its translation is CASALDSSHPYEQYF.

On this clone: This sample includes further DNA sequences coding for the same CDR3. This chain joins TRBV5-1 and TRBJ2-1; 10 bases fit TRBD2. The CDR3 has 15 residues. V gave up 0 bases and J gave up 7 bases; unmatched junction bases: 4. CDR1 and CDR2 (germline): SGHRS, YFSETQ. The CDR3 nucleotides read TGCGCCAGCAGCTTGGCTAGCGGGAGTACAAATGAGCAGTTCTTC. Its translation is CASSLASGSTNEQFF.

This rearrangement joins TRBV19 to TRBJ2-1; maybe TRBD2 (5 bases). The germline V and J ends were trimmed by 4 bases and 12 bases, with 16 bases remaining between them. The CDR3 has 13 residues. CDR1 and CDR2 (germline): LNHDA, SQIVND (reference sequence). This CDR3 is CASSRHGGGGQFF. The CDR3 bases are TGTGCCAGTAGTAGGCACGGAGGTGGCGGGCAGTTCTTC.

The chain joins TRBV19 to TRBJ2-6, with TRBD1 identical over 8 bases. CDR1 is LNHDA, CDR2 SQIVND, per germline (reference sequence). V shed 6 bases and J 5 bases; nucleotides not matched to a gene: 9. The CDR3 has 16 amino acids. CDR3 sequence: CASRRETGARANVLTF. In DNA form, the CDR3 reads TGTGCCAGTAGACGAGAGACAGGGGCGAGGGCCAACGTCCTGACTTTC.

The chain has TRBV5-1 and TRBJ2-7, with D perhaps TRBD2 (5 bases). Per germline, CDR1 SGHRS and CDR2 YFSETQ. Trimming pared 0 bases from V and 2 bases from J, leaving 15 bases between. This CDR3 has 16 residues. DNA of the CDR3: TGCGCCAGCAGCTTGGGTGCGTTGGGAGTACCCTACGAGCAGTACTTC. Protein product: CASSLGALGVPYEQYF.

This clone was seen just once. The J gene is TRBJ2-7, the V gene TRBV7-2; 9 nucleotides agree with TRBD1. Trimming at V came to 5 bases and at J to 4 bases, leaving 6 bases not matched to a gene. CDR3 length: 14 amino acids. Germline-derived CDR1 and CDR2 are SGHTA and FQGNSA. The CDR3 sequence: CASSARDREYEQYF. DNA for the CDR3: TGTGCCAGCAGCGCCAGGGACAGGGAGTACGAGCAGTACTTC.

The table lists this clone with a few counts. This chain joins TRBV3-1 (or the pseudogene TRBV3-2) and TRBJ2-7, with 9 bases fitting TRBD1. Germline loops: CDR1 LGHDT, CDR2 YNNKEL (reference sequence). Losses at the gene ends were 2 bases for V and 4 bases for J; bases not matched to a gene: 6. The CDR3 runs to 15 residues. CDR3 nucleotides: TGTGCCAGCAGCCAAAATGGACAGGGGCTATACGAGCAGTACTTC. The encoded protein is CASSQNGQGLYEQYF.

The J gene is TRBJ2-3, the V gene TRBV14, with TRBD1 matching 7 bases. The V gene end was trimmed by 4 bases and the J gene end by 7 bases; junction bases not matched to a gene: 8. There are 14 residues in the CDR3. Germline V CDR1 and CDR2: SGHDN, FVKESK. In DNA form, the CDR3 reads TGTGCCAGCAGCCCGTCGGGACAGTCTTATACGCAGTATTTT. This codes for CASSPSGQSYTQYF.

The chain links TRBV27 to TRBJ2-2, with a weak D call TRBD2 (6 bases). Germline-derived CDR1 and CDR2 are MNHEY and SMNVEV (reference sequence). The V end was cut by 6 bases, the J end by 4 bases, with 12 bases between. The CDR3 consists of 14 residues. DNA of the CDR3: TGTGCCAGCAGCCCTAGACTAGTCACCGGGGAGCTGTTTTTT. It translates to CASSPRLVTGELFF.

This sequence joins TRBV3-1 (or the pseudogene TRBV3-2) and TRBJ2-7; weak D call: TRBD2 (6 bases). The V gene lost 0 bases and the J gene lost 3 bases, with 9 bases spanning the gap. The germline V gene encodes CDR1 LGHDT and CDR2 YNNKEL (reference sequence). The CDR3 consists of 14 residues. CDR3 coding DNA: TGTGCCAGCAGCCAAGACGTGCGGGGCTACGAGCAGTACTTC. Translated, it gives CASSQDVRGYEQYF.

The gene calls are TRBV3-1 (or the pseudogene TRBV3-2) and TRBJ2-1; 8 nucleotides agree with TRBD2. In germline, CDR1 is LGHDT, CDR2 YNNKEL (reference sequence). Trimming removed 4 bases from V and 1 base from J; junction bases left unmatched: 3. The CDR3 sequence is 15 residues long. Written as DNA, the CDR3 is TGTGCCAGCAGCCGGCGGGAGGAGTCCTACAATGAGCAGTTCTTC. It translates to CASSRREESYNEQFF.

This chain links TRBV5-1 with TRBJ2-1, with TRBD2 matching over 10 bases. This CDR3 has 17 residues. The germline V gene encodes CDR1 SGHRS and CDR2 YFSETQ. V lost 0 bases to trimming and J lost 7 bases; unmatched junction nucleotides: 10. In DNA form, the CDR3 reads TGCGCCAGCAGCTTGGAGGTGAGCCTAGCGGGAGTAAATGAGCAGTTCTTC. Encoded protein: CASSLEVSLAGVNEQFF.

V gene TRBV7-9 combines with J gene TRBJ2-7; possibly TRBD1 for D (6 bases). Germline V gives CDR1 SEHNR, CDR2 FQNEAQ (reference sequence). CDR3 length equals 18 residues. V dropped 5 bases and J dropped 0 bases, with 23 bases sitting between them. The CDR3 DNA is TGTGCCAGCAGCCCAGACCCCGGACAGCTTCGAAGCTCCTACGAGCAGTACTTC. It is translated as CASSPDPGQLRSSYEQYF.

This clone appeared once. The chain employs TRBV7-9 and TRBJ2-1, with D unresolved. CDR1 SEHNR and CDR2 FQNEAQ come from the germline V gene (reference sequence). The V end was cut by 1 base, the J end by 10 bases, with 8 bases between. This CDR3 is 12 amino acids long. CDR3 DNA: TGTGCCAGCAGCTTAGTAGCTCGGGAGCAGTTCTTC. This codes for CASSLVAREQFF.